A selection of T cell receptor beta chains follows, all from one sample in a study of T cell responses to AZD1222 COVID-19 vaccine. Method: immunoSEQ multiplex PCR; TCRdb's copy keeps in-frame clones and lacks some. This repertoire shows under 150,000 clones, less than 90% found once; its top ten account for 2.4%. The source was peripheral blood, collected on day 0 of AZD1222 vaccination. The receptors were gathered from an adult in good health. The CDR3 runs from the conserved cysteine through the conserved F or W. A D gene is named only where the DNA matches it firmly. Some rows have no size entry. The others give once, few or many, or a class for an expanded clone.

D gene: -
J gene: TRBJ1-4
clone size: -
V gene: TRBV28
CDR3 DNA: TGTGCCAGCAGAGGCGGGGGGGATGAAAAACTGTTTTTT
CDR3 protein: CASRGGGDEKLFF

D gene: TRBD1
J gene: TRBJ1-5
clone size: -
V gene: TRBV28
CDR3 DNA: TGTGCCAGCAGTTTTTCAGGACAGGGCTTTCCTAGCAATCAGCCCCAGCATTTT
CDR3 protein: CASSFSGQGFPSNQPQHF

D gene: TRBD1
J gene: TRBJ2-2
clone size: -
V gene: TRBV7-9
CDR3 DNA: TGTGCCAGCAGCTTACTACAGGGGGTGGCCGGGGAGCTGTTTTTT
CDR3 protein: CASSLLQGVAGELFF

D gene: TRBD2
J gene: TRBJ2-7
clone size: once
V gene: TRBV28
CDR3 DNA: TGTGCCATTGGAGCGGGGATCCTCTACGAGCAGTACTTC
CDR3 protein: CAIGAGILYEQYF

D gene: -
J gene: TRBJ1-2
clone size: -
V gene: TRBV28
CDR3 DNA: TGTGCCAGCAGATCCGGGGCGGTTGGCTACACCTTC
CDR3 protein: CASRSGAVGYTF

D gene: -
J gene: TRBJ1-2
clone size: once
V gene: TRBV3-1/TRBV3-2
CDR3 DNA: TGTGCCAGCAGCCAAGCGGCAGGAGGTGGCTATGGCTACACCTTC
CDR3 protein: CASSQAAGGGYGYTF

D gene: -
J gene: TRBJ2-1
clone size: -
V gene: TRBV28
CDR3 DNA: -
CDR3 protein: CASSSSTGWSYNEQFF

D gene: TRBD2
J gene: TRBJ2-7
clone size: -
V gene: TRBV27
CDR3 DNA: TGTGCCAGCAGTTCGCAGACTAGCGGGAGACGCTACGAGCAGTACTTC
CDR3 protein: CASSSQTSGRRYEQYF

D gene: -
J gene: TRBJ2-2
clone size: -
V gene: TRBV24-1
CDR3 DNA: TGTGCCACCAGTGTGGGCGTTTCGAACACCGGGGAGCTGTTTTTT
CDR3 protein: CATSVGVSNTGELFF

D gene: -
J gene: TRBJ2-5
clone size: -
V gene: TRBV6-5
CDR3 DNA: TGTGCCAGCAGTCCTGAGAGGGGAGAGGCCCAGTACTTC
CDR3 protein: CASSPERGEAQYF

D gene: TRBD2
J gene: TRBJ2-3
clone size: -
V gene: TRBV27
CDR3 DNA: TGTGCCAGCAGAAATAGCGGGAGAGTAGATACGCAGTATTTT
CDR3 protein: CASRNSGRVDTQYF

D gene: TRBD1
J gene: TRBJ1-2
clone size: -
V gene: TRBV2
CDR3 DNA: TGTGCCAGCAGCGCGAGACAGGGGGGAAGGAGCTATGGCTACACCTTC
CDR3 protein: CASSARQGGRSYGYTF

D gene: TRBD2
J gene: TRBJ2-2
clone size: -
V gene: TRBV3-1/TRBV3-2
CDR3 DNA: TGTGCCAGCAGTCTAGCGGGAGTAAGGTCCGGGGAGCTGTTTTTT
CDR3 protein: CASSLAGVRSGELFF

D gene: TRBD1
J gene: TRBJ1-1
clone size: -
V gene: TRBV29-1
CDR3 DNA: TGCAGCGTTGAAAATGTCCGGGGACAGGGGGGCCGGAACACTGAAGCTTTCTTT
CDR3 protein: CSVENVRGQGGRNTEAFF

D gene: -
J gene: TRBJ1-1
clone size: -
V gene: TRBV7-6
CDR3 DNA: TGTGCCAGCAGCCGGGTGAACACTGAAGCTTTCTTT
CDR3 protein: CASSRVNTEAFF

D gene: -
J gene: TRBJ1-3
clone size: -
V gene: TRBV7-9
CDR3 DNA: TGTGCCAGCAGCCCCGAGGGGGTCGGAAACACCATATATTTT
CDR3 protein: CASSPEGVGNTIYF

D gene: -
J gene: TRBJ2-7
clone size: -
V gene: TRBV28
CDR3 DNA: TGTGCCAGCGAGGCGGACGATTACGAGCAGTACTTC
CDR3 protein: CASEADDYEQYF

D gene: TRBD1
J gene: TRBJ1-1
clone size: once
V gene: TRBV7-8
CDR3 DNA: TGTGCCAGCAGCGCGTACGGGACAGGGGCCACTGAAGCTTTCTTT
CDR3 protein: CASSAYGTGATEAFF

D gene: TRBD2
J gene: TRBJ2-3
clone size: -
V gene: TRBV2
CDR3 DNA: TGTGCCAGCATCCCCACGACTAGCGGGACGCAGTATTTT
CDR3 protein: CASIPTTSGTQYF